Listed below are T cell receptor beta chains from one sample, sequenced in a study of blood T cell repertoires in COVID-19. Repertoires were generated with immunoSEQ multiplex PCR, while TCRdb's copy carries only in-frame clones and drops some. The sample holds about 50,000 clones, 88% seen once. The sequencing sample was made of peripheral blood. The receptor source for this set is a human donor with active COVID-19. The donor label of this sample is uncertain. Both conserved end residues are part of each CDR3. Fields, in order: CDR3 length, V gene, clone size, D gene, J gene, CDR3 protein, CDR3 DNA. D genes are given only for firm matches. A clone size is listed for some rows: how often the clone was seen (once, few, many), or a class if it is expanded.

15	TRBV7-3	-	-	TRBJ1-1	CASSPYSGSETEAFF	TGTGCCAGCAGCCCGTATTCGGGGAGTGAAACTGAAGCTTTCTTT
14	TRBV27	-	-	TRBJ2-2	CASNRTPNTGELFF	TGTGCCAGCAACAGGACACCGAACACCGGGGAGCTGTTTTTT
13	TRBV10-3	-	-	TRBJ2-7	CAISEGTGNEQYF	TGTGCCATCAGTGAGGGGACTGGTAACGAGCAGTACTTC
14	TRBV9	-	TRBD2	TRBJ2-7	CASSLGLGGYEQYF	TGTGCCAGCAGCCTGGGACTAGGAGGCTACGAGCAGTACTTC
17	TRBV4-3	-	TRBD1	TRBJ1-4	CASSSVRQGATNEKLFF	TGCGCCAGCAGCTCGGTACGACAGGGGGCAACTAATGAAAAACTGTTTTTT
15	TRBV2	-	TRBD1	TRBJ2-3	CASSDQGQGADTQYF	TGTGCCAGCAGTGACCAGGGACAGGGAGCAGATACGCAGTATTTT
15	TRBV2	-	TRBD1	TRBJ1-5	CASSGTGLSNQPQHF	TGTGCCAGCAGCGGGACAGGGTTGAGCAATCAGCCCCAGCATTTT
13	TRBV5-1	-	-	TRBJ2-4	CASSLGDARVEYF	TGCGCCAGCAGCTTGGGTGATGCTCGGGTAGAGTACTTC
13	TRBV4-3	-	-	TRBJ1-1	CASSRQMNTEAFF	TGCGCCAGCAGCCGACAGATGAACACTGAAGCTTTCTTT
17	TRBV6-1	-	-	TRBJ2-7	CASSEGQGFSGSYEQYF	TGTGCCAGCAGTGAAGGCCAAGGATTTTCGGGTTCCTACGAGCAGTACTTC
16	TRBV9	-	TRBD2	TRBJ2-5	CASSVGLAGGQETQYF	TGTGCCAGCAGCGTAGGCCTAGCGGGAGGACAAGAGACCCAGTACTTC
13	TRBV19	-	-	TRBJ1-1	CASTLWGLAEAFF	TGTGCCAGTACCCTCTGGGGCCTGGCTGAAGCTTTCTTT
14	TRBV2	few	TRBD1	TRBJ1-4	CASSGAGGYEKLFF	TGTGCCAGCAGTGGGGCAGGGGGCTATGAAAAACTGTTTTTT
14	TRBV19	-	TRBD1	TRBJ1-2	CASSAGQGQGGYTF	TGTGCCAGTAGTGCCGGACAGGGGCAGGGAGGCTACACCTTC
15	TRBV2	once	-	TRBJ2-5	CASSPDSSGLETQYF	TGTGCCAGCAGCCCGGACTCCAGCGGTTTGGAGACCCAGTACTTC
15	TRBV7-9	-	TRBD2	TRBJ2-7	CASSPWAGGPYEQYF	TGTGCCAGCAGCCCCTGGGCGGGAGGGCCCTACGAGCAGTACTTC
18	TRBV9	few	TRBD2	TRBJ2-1	CASSVVGTGSGGRNEQFF	TGTGCCAGCAGCGTAGTAGGGACGGGTAGCGGGGGAAGGAATGAGCAGTTCTTC
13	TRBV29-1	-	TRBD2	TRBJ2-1	CSVTSGGNNEQFF	TGCAGCGTCACTAGCGGGGGGAACAATGAGCAGTTCTTC
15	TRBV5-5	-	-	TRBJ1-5	CASSFNPGSNQPQHF	TGTGCCAGCAGCTTCAATCCAGGGTCCAATCAGCCCCAGCATTTT
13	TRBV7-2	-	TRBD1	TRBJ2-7	CASSAGTGPLHNF	TGTGCCAGCAGCGCAGGGACAGGCCCTCTTCACAACTTC
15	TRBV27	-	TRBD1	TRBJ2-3	CASRRQGLSTDTQYF	TGTGCCAGCAGACGACAGGGCCTTAGCACAGATACGCAGTATTTT
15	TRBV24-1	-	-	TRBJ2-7	CATSDRSGGVHEQYF	TGTGCCACCAGTGATCGTTCCGGAGGAGTCCACGAGCAGTACTTC
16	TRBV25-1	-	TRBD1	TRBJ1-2	CASSDPGTGGVYGYTF	TGTGCCAGCAGTGATCCCGGGACAGGGGGGGTATATGGCTACACCTTC
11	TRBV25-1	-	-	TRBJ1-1	CASSQGTEAFF	TGTGCCAGCAGTCAGGGCACTGAAGCTTTCTTT
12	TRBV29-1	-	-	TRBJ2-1	CSVEDRSIGQFF	TGCAGCGTTGAAGATCGAAGTATCGGGCAGTTCTTC
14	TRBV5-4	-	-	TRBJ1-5	CASSIKNSNQPQHF	TGTGCCAGCAGCATAAAAAATAGCAATCAGCCCCAGCATTTT
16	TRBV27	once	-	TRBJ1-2	CASSRGPGAMRYGYTF	TGTGCCAGCAGCCGAGGCCCGGGAGCTATGAGGTATGGCTACACCTTC
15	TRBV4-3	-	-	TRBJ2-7	CASSQRRQADYEQYF	TGCGCCAGCAGCCAAAGACGACAGGCCGACTACGAGCAGTACTTC
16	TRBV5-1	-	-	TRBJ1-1	CASSLNTGTINTEAFF	TGCGCCAGCAGCTTGAATACAGGGACCATAAACACTGAAGCTTTCTTT
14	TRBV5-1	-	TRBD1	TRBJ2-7	CASSLGTGGYEQYF	TGCGCCAGCAGCTTGGGGACAGGGGGCTACGAGCAGTACTTC
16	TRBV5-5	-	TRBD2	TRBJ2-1	CASSLIPGLANNEQFF	TGTGCCAGCAGCTTAATACCGGGACTAGCTAACAATGAGCAGTTCTTC
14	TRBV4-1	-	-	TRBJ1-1	CASSQDRGGAEAFF	TGCGCCAGCAGCCAAGATAGGGGAGGGGCTGAAGCTTTCTTT
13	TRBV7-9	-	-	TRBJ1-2	CASSEQVNYGYTF	TGTGCCAGCAGTGAACAGGTTAACTATGGCTACACCTTC
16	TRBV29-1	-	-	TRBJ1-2	CSVEGKRTGLNYGYTF	TGCAGCGTTGAAGGGAAAAGAACAGGGCTTAACTATGGCTACACCTTC
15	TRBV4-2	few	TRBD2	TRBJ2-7	CASSQEREGSYEQYF	TGTGCCAGCAGCCAAGAGCGGGAGGGCTCCTACGAGCAGTACTTC
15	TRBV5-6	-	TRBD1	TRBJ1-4	CASSLGWDRNEKLFF	TGTGCCAGCAGCTTGGGGTGGGACAGGAATGAAAAACTGTTTTTT
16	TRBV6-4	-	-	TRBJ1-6	CASGRPGRGRESPLHF	TGTGCCAGCGGGAGGCCTGGTAGAGGCAGGGAATCACCCCTCCACTTT
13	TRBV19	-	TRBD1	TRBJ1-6	CASRNRGGSPLHF	TGTGCCAGTAGAAACAGGGGAGGATCACCCCTCCACTTT
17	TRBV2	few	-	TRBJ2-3	CASISLRGFLSTDTQYF	TGTGCCAGCATTTCGCTACGGGGATTCTTAAGCACAGATACGCAGTATTTT
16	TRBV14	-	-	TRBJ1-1	CASSQVIWGENTEAFF	TGTGCCAGCAGCCAAGTAATCTGGGGCGAGAACACTGAAGCTTTCTTT
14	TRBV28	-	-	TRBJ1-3	CASSLLGAGNTIYF	TGTGCCAGCAGTTTATTGGGAGCCGGAAACACCATATATTTT
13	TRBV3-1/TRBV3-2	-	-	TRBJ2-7	CASSQDRGNEQYF	TGTGCCAGCAGCCAAGACAGGGGAAACGAGCAGTACTTC
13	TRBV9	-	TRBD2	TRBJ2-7	CASSPQWGGEQYF	TGTGCCAGCTCACCTCAGTGGGGGGGCGAGCAGTACTTC
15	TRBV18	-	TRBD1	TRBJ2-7	CASSLGGQGTYEQYF	TGTGCCAGCTCACTGGGTGGACAGGGTACCTACGAGCAGTACTTC
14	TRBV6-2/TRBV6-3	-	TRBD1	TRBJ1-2	CASSKTGTGNGYTF	TGTGCCAGCAGTAAGACCGGGACAGGGAACGGCTACACCTTC
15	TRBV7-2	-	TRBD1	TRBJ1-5	CASSPVGQGRQPQHF	TGTGCCAGCAGTCCCGTTGGACAGGGGCGTCAGCCCCAGCATTTT
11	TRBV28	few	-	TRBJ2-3	CASSVRATQYF	TGTGCCAGCTCGGTTCGTGCTACGCAGTATTTT